A single TCR beta chain is shown here with its context. What it binds is unknown. The germline V and J ends were trimmed by 5 bases and 1 base, with 15 bases remaining between them. The CDR3 has 16 residues. The sample originates from a study of post-analysis software for immune sequencing data. Study-level findings and limits: Among a handful of TRBV segments more frequent in patients than controls were TRBV5-6, TRBV5-1 and TRBV20-1. A significant reduction in normalized Chao1 diversity was observed in multiple sclerosis patients versus controls.

The TCR beta cDNA libraries contained unique molecular identifiers. TCRdb recomputed calls from the PCR reads with MiXCR, one row per CDR3 protein. The sample yields around 400,000 distinct CDR3 sequences, 30% to 45% seen once. V is TRBV12-3 or TRBV12-4 and J is TRBJ2-1, with a weak D call TRBD2 (6 bases). The sequenced sample was blood. The sequence came from a girl aged 10 to 17 with multiple sclerosis. DNA of the CDR3: TGTGCCAGCAGTCCCCCGACTAGTGGTTCCTACAATGAGCAGTTCTTC. Protein: CASSPPTSGSYNEQFF.